The source of this T cell receptor (beta chain) is a study of blood T cell repertoires in COVID-19. Per the original methods: Amplification of reference gene primers provided the estimated nucleated cell counts. The table came from immunoSEQ multiplex PCR; TCRdb's copy has only in-frame clones and leaves some out. That table gives V, J and clone size, and the DNA gave D and trimming. The data contain roughly 63,000 clones, roughly nine tenths of them singletons. J was trimmed by 0 bases and V by 5 bases; bases with no gene match: 8. CDR1 is SGHAT, CDR2 FQNNGV, per germline. CDR3 length equals 18 residues.

V usage is TRBV11-2 and J usage is TRBJ2-3; 13 positions match TRBD2. Sequencing used peripheral blood. This TCR was recovered from a man between 45 and 60 years old with active COVID-19. The DNA for the CDR3 is TGTGCCAGCAGCCCACGCGGGGGACTAGCGGGGAGCACAGATACGCAGTATTTT. Its translation: CASSPRGGLAGSTDTQYF. Using reference TRBV11-2 and TRBJ2-3 for the parts outside the CDR3, the full variable domain is EAGVAQSPRYKIIEKRQSVAFWCNPISGHATLYWYQQILGQGPKLLIQFQNNGVVDDSQLPKDRFSAERLKGVDSTLKIQPAKLEDSAVYLCASSPRGGLAGSTDTQYFGPGTRLTVL.